The sequence of this TCR beta chain was determined in a study of blood T cell repertoires in COVID-19. Germline V gene lookup returns CDR1 SNHLY and CDR2 FYNNEI. The ends were cut back, 0 bases at V and 4 bases at J, with 9 bases in the middle. The CDR3 sequence is 14 residues long. Only in-frame clones appear in the TCRdb table, and some are missing; sequencing was by immunoSEQ multiplex PCR. The sample consists of hundreds of thousands of clones, under 90% of them appearing once. The sample consisted of PBMCs or T cells enriched from blood (not recorded which). The receptor's source is a young woman with acute COVID-19. The chain is built from TRBV2 and TRBJ1-2; D unresolved. The CDR3 sequence is CASSEASGSYGYTF. The CDR3 DNA follows: TGTGCCAGCAGTGAAGCTTCGGGGAGCTATGGCTACACCTTC.